This T cell receptor (beta chain) appears in the sequencing data of a study of cytomegalovirus exposure and HLA in healthy donors. Across the whole study: In a previous analysis, some 110 million unique TCR beta sequences were found from 150 million to 200 million T cells.

PCR amplification relied on 60 Vbeta primers (plus 13 Jbeta primers). TCRdb's table, derived via immunoSEQ multiplex PCR, lists solely in-frame clones and lacks some. The data show 150,000 or so clones, with roughly 80% seen just once and roughly 10% held by the top ten. As concerns this clone: Distinct nucleotide sequences in the sample also encode this CDR3.

This receptor was obtained from a man aged 18 to 35 in good health and CMV-seropositive. Specimen: PBMCs.

CDR3 nucleotides: TGTGCCAGCAGCTTGGAAAAGGGGGCTTGGGAGACCCAGTACTTC. Translation gives CASSLEKGAWETQYF. This chain joins TRBV5-6 and TRBJ2-5, with TRBD1 identical over 7 bases. Per germline, CDR1 SGHDT and CDR2 YYEEEE. V trimming: 0 bases; J trimming: 5 bases; junction bases outside the gene matches: 7. This CDR3 region has 15 residues.